This T cell receptor (beta chain) is from a study of T cell responses to AZD1222 COVID-19 vaccine. About this clone itself: At one boundary the junction diverges from the germline segment, which might be a read error.

The CDR3 covers 14 residues. Per germline, CDR1 GTSNPN and CDR2 SVGIG (reference sequence). This table comes from immunoSEQ multiplex PCR, and its TCRdb copy is limited to in-frame clones, with some not included. Among over 110,000 clones listed, roughly 89% were seen once. This sequence was found in an adult in good health. The chain recombines TRBV30 with TRBJ1-2, with 10 bases that match TRBD1. Here the sequenced sample was peripheral blood, taken on day 0 of AZD1222 vaccination. The CDR3 loop reads CAWSATGGLRGRLF. The CDR3 DNA reads as TGTGCCTGGAGTGCGACAGGGGGCCTGCGTGGGAGACTCTTC.